These T cell receptor beta chains were read from a single sample in a study of T cell repertoires in cytomegalovirus infection. MiXCR, applied by TCRdb to the reads, yields one record per CDR3 protein. The sample records hundreds of thousands of distinct CDR3 sequences, over 25% being singletons. Which antigens these TCRs recognize remains unknown. The source was cultured CD8+ T cells from PBMCs, collected from culture after CMV antigen stimulation. Receptors originate from a human donor in good health (CMV status not recorded). Some clones in this sample may be carry-over from other donors' samples. Both conserved end residues are part of each CDR3. A D gene is named only where the DNA matches it firmly. Some rows mark clone size as missing; the rest say once, few, many or name a class of expanded clone.

D	size	J	V	CDR3	DNA
TRBD1	NA	TRBJ1-2	TRBV29-1	CSVEDRGTGYYGYTF	TGCAGCGTTGAAGATCGGGGGACAGGGTATTATGGCTACACCTTC
NA	many	TRBJ2-3	TRBV7-9	CASSSRDPSTDTQYF	TGTGCCAGCAGCTCCCGGGACCCTAGCACAGATACGCAGTATTTT
NA	NA	TRBJ1-2	TRBV12-5	CASGGGTFPSRYGYTF	TGTGCTAGTGGGGGGGGGACTTTTCCCTCCCGTTATGGCTACACCTTC
NA	NA	TRBJ1-4	TRBV27	CASSFLRGEKLFF	TGTGCCAGCAGTTTTCTTAGGGGTGAAAAACTGTTTTTT
NA	NA	TRBJ1-1	TRBV11-2	CASSFSNGLEAFF	TGTGCCAGCAGCTTTAGTAACGGCCTTGAAGCTTTCTTT
NA	NA	TRBJ2-1	TRBV9	CASSGGPGSYNEQFF	TGTGCCAGCAGCGGGGGGCCAGGGAGCTACAATGAGCAGTTCTTC
NA	NA	TRBJ1-2	TRBV29-1	CSVETGANYGYTF	TGCAGCGTGGAGACGGGGGCTAACTATGGCTACACCTTC
NA	NA	TRBJ2-5	TRBV6-1	CASSLAAGTGETQYF	TGTGCCAGCAGCCTGGCGGCAGGAACTGGAGAGACCCAGTACTTC
TRBD2	many	TRBJ2-3	TRBV2	CASSGEGGGALDTQYF	TGTGCCAGCAGTGGTGAAGGCGGGGGGGCCCTAGATACGCAGTATTTT
TRBD1	few	TRBJ1-5	TRBV7-8	CASSTKNRGQQPQHF	TGTGCCAGCAGCACGAAAAACAGGGGGCAACAGCCCCAGCATTTT
NA	NA	TRBJ2-6	TRBV7-9	CASSLAYPEAGANVLTF	TGTGCCAGCAGCTTAGCCTATCCCGAGGCTGGGGCCAACGTCCTGACTTTC
NA	few	TRBJ1-2	TRBV19	CARASGYTF	TGTGCCAGGGCCTCCGGCTACACCTTC
NA	NA	TRBJ1-6	TRBV27	CASSLPLAYNSPLHF	TGTGCCAGCAGTTTACCGCTCGCTTACAATTCACCCCTCCACTTT
NA	NA	TRBJ2-1	TRBV10-1	CASSELGDEQFF	TGCGCCAGCAGTGAGTTGGGGGATGAGCAGTTCTTC
TRBD1	NA	TRBJ1-1	TRBV10-3	CAISESGTGTSEAFF	TGTGCCATCAGTGAGTCGGGGACAGGAACTTCTGAAGCTTTCTTT
NA	NA	TRBJ1-1	TRBV20-1	CSARDQGYGALGTEAFF	TGCAGTGCTAGAGATCAAGGGTACGGGGCCCTGGGCACTGAAGCTTTCTTT
NA	few	TRBJ2-7	TRBV12-3/TRBV12-4	CASSPLDTYEQYF	TGTGCCAGCAGTCCCCTGGACACATACGAGCAGTACTTC
NA	NA	TRBJ1-4	TRBV4-3	CASSQGRIRGGDEKLFF	TGCGCCAGCAGCCAAGGTCGTATTCGGGGAGGGGATGAAAAACTGTTTTTT
NA	few	TRBJ2-3	TRBV19	CASSIRGRTDTTDTQYF	TGTGCCAGTAGTATACGGGGGCGGACAGACACCACAGATACGCAGTATTTT
TRBD1	many	TRBJ1-4	TRBV12-3/TRBV12-4	CASSFNRGVEKLFF	TGTGCCAGCAGTTTCAACAGGGGCGTTGAAAAACTGTTTTTT
TRBD1	many	TRBJ2-5	TRBV7-2	CASSFIDRVQETQYF	TGTGCCAGCAGCTTCATAGACAGGGTACAAGAGACCCAGTACTTC
NA	NA	TRBJ1-5	TRBV28	CASRAGGGRVAGYSNQPQHF	TGTGCCAGCAGGGCCGGGGGAGGTAGAGTTGCGGGGTATAGCAATCAGCCCCAGCATTTT
TRBD1	NA	TRBJ2-1	TRBV5-1	CASNPGTGLPHEQFF	TGCGCCAGCAACCCGGGGACAGGGCTACCTCATGAGCAGTTCTTC
NA	NA	TRBJ2-2	TRBV11-3	CASTQRGDTGELFF	TGTGCCAGCACCCAGAGGGGGGACACCGGGGAGCTGTTTTTT
NA	NA	TRBJ2-7	TRBV5-1	CASSLAALEGLYEQYF	TGCGCCAGCAGCTTGGCGGCCCTGGAGGGACTCTACGAGCAGTACTTC
NA	NA	TRBJ2-7	TRBV6-5	CASKSVFYEQYF	TGTGCCAGCAAATCGGTGTTTTACGAGCAGTACTTC
NA	NA	TRBJ2-4	TRBV6-1	CASAVVGAKNIQYF	TGTGCCAGCGCGGTGGTAGGAGCCAAAAACATTCAGTACTTC
NA	NA	TRBJ2-2	TRBV2	CASSGWGASGELFF	TGTGCCAGCAGTGGTTGGGGGGCCTCCGGGGAGCTGTTTTTT
TRBD1	many	TRBJ1-5	TRBV7-2	CASSPRTGSSQPQHF	TGTGCCAGCAGCCCCCGGACAGGATCTAGTCAGCCCCAGCATTTT
NA	NA	TRBJ2-3	TRBV6-2/TRBV6-3	CASMTRGEWGTDTQYF	TGTGCCAGCATGACAAGGGGCGAGTGGGGCACAGATACGCAGTATTTT
TRBD1	NA	TRBJ1-4	TRBV24-1	CATSDPQGAVEKLFF	TGTGCCACCAGTGATCCCCAGGGGGCGGTTGAAAAACTGTTTTTT
NA	NA	TRBJ2-5	TRBV6-6	CASSYSAPQTQYF	TGTGCCAGCAGTTACTCGGCACCTCAGACCCAGTACTTC
NA	NA	TRBJ2-5	TRBV5-5	CASSATGGPQETQYF	TGTGCCAGCAGCGCCACCGGGGGGCCTCAAGAGACCCAGTACTTC
NA	many	TRBJ1-4	TRBV7-8	CASSGRLGAKFNEKLFF	TGTGCCAGCAGCGGGCGGTTAGGGGCGAAGTTTAATGAAAAACTGTTTTTT
NA	many	TRBJ1-3	TRBV12-3/TRBV12-4	CASGSGNTIYF	TGTGCCAGCGGATCTGGAAACACCATATATTTT
NA	few	TRBJ2-1	TRBV6-1	CASSEAYGYNEQFF	TGTGCCAGCAGTGAAGCGTACGGGTACAATGAGCAGTTCTTC
NA	NA	TRBJ1-5	TRBV6-1	CASSTQGQNQPQHF	TGTGCCAGCAGTACCCAGGGGCAGAATCAGCCCCAGCATTTT
TRBD2	NA	TRBJ2-1	TRBV4-2	CASSQDRSGGEVVF	TGTGCCAGCAGCCAAGACCGAAGCGGGGGGGAGGTGGTCTTC
NA	NA	TRBJ2-1	TRBV7-9	CASSRGQNSYNEQFF	TGTGCCAGCAGCCGCGGGCAGAACTCCTACAATGAGCAGTTCTTC
TRBD2	NA	TRBJ2-3	TRBV7-9	CASSTLAGATDTQYF	TGTGCCAGCAGCACTCTAGCGGGGGCCACAGATACGCAGTATTTT
NA	NA	TRBJ1-2	TRBV5-6	CASSLSTIKKRGTF	TGTGCCAGTAGCTTGTCGACCATCAAGAAAAGAGGCACCTTC
TRBD2	few	TRBJ2-3	TRBV12-3/TRBV12-4	CASSPSGGSGDTQYF	TGTGCCAGCAGTCCCAGCGGGGGATCCGGGGATACGCAGTATTTT
NA	NA	TRBJ1-1	TRBV6-2/TRBV6-3	CASSSPEQRGNAEAFF	TGTGCCAGCAGTAGCCCCGAACAGAGAGGGAACGCTGAAGCTTTCTTT
NA	NA	TRBJ1-5	TRBV28	CASKEMGQEIHQPQHF	TGTGCCAGCAAAGAGATGGGGCAGGAGATACATCAGCCCCAGCATTTT
NA	few	TRBJ1-1	TRBV19	CASSINVADHTEAFF	TGTGCCAGTAGTATAAATGTGGCAGACCACACTGAAGCTTTCTTT
NA	NA	TRBJ2-1	TRBV27	CASSSFPQDFFFSSYNEQFF	TGTGCCAGCAGCTCCTTCCCACAGGACTTTTTCTTCAGCTCCTACAATGAGCAGTTCTTC
NA	few	TRBJ2-2	TRBV12-3/TRBV12-4	CATQEVYTGELFF	TGTGCCACCCAGGAAGTATACACCGGGGAGCTGTTTTTT
NA	few	TRBJ1-5	TRBV12-3/TRBV12-4	CASSFVSYSNQPQHF	TGTGCCAGCAGTTTTGTCAGCTATAGCAATCAGCCCCAGCATTTT
NA	many	TRBJ2-5	TRBV7-6	CASSSLQGGETQYF	TGTGCCAGCAGCTCCCTCCAAGGGGGAGAGACCCAGTACTTC